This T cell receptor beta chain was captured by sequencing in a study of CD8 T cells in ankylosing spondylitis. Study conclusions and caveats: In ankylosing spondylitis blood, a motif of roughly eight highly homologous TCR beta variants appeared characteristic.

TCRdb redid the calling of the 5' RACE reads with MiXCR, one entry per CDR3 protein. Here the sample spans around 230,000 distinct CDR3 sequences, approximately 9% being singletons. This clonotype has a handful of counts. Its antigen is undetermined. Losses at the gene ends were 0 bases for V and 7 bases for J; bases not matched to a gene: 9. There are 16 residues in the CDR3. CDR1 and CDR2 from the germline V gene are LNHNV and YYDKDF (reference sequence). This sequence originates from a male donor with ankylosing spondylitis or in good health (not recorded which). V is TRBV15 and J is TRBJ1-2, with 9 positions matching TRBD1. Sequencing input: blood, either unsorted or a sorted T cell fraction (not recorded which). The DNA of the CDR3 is TGTGCCACCAGCAGAGATGGACAGGGGACCCAGGGTGGCTACACCTTC. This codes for CATSRDGQGTQGGYTF. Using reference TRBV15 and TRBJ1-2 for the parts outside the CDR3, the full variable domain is DAMVIQNPRYQVTQFGKPVTLSCSQTLNHNVMYWYQQKSSQAPKLLFHYYDKDFNNEADTPDNFQSRRPNTSFCFLDIRSPGLGDTAMYLCATSRDGQGTQGGYTFGSGTRLTVV.